The rows below give T cell receptor beta chains drawn from one sample of a study of OX40 agonist ivuxolimab in advanced cancers. Using immunoSEQ multiplex PCR, the repertoire was profiled, and TCRdb retains in-frame clones only, with some absent. The table lists 9,800 or so clones, about 90% of them singletons. This specimen was CD4+ or CD8+ T cells sorted from blood, taken in a trial of the OX40 agonist ivuxolimab. All receptors derive from an adult with an advanced solid tumor such as melanoma, head and neck, liver or kidney cancer. Both conserved end residues are part of each CDR3. The D gene is left open where the match is weak. Clone size appears in some rows only: once, few, many, or a class for an expanded clone.

D	length	V	size	J	CDR3	DNA
-	13	TRBV2	-	TRBJ2-7	CASRLSGTYEQYF	TGTGCCAGCAGGCTTAGCGGCACCTACGAGCAGTACTTC
-	15	TRBV7-2	-	TRBJ2-1	CASSLDGGPYNEQFF	TGTGCCAGCAGCTTAGACGGAGGACCCTACAATGAGCAGTTCTTC
-	16	TRBV11-1	once	TRBJ2-2	CASSHGQFGNTGELFF	TGTGCCAGCAGCCACGGACAGTTTGGAAACACCGGGGAGCTGTTTTTT
TRBD1	16	TRBV5-1	-	TRBJ2-2	CASSSGQIANTGELFF	TGCGCCAGCAGCTCGGGACAGATTGCGAACACCGGGGAGCTGTTTTTT
TRBD2	15	TRBV2	-	TRBJ2-1	CASSSWSGRGNEQFF	TGTGCCAGCTCCAGCTGGAGCGGGAGAGGGAATGAGCAGTTCTTC
-	15	TRBV6-5	-	TRBJ2-1	CASRGRPSNYNEQFF	TGTGCCAGCAGGGGACGACCCTCGAATTACAATGAGCAGTTCTTC
-	12	TRBV6-5	-	TRBJ2-3	CASTGGKGTQYF	TGTGCCAGCACCGGCGGGAAGGGTACGCAGTATTTT
-	13	TRBV2	-	TRBJ1-1	CASSVWGYTEAFF	TGTGCCAGCAGTGTCTGGGGGTACACTGAAGCTTTCTTT
-	14	TRBV11-3	-	TRBJ2-7	CASSRDGGSYEQYF	TGTGCCAGCAGCCGGGACGGGGGTTCCTACGAGCAGTACTTC
TRBD2	16	TRBV5-4	-	TRBJ2-3	CASSPEAGLGTDTQYF	TGTGCCAGCAGCCCCGAAGCGGGATTGGGCACAGATACGCAGTATTTT
TRBD1	12	TRBV5-4	-	TRBJ2-7	CASSPTGGEQYF	TGTGCCAGCAGCCCGACAGGGGGCGAGCAGTACTTC
TRBD1	15	TRBV7-2	-	TRBJ2-7	CASSLAPGGSYEQYF	TGTGCCAGCAGCTTAGCCCCAGGGGGCAGCTACGAGCAGTACTTC
-	13	TRBV11-2	-	TRBJ2-5	CASTPAVPGTQYF	TGTGCCAGCACCCCAGCAGTCCCCGGGACCCAGTACTTC
-	16	TRBV5-1	-	TRBJ2-2	CASSQGASGSTGELFF	TGCGCCAGCAGCCAGGGGGCTAGCGGCAGCACCGGGGAGCTGTTTTTT
-	13	TRBV6-6	-	TRBJ1-1	CASRGGLGVGAFF	TGTGCCAGCAGGGGGGGCTTAGGTGTTGGAGCTTTCTTT
-	12	TRBV6-1	few	TRBJ1-1	CATARGNTEAFF	TGTGCCACAGCTAGGGGGAACACTGAAGCTTTCTTT
-	17	TRBV11-2	-	TRBJ2-5	CASSLDRGGGRSETQYF	TGTGCCAGCAGCTTAGATAGGGGAGGGGGGAGGTCGGAGACCCAGTACTTC
TRBD2	14	TRBV7-8	-	TRBJ2-7	CASRVGGLAGEQYF	TGTGCCAGCAGGGTGGGGGGACTAGCGGGCGAGCAGTACTTC
TRBD1	14	TRBV30	-	TRBJ2-7	CAWSLPGQGAAMYF	TGTGCCTGGAGCTTACCGGGACAGGGGGCCGCGATGTACTTC
TRBD2	15	TRBV6-5	-	TRBJ2-1	CASSLVLAGYNEQFF	TGTGCCAGCAGTTTGGTACTAGCGGGTTACAATGAGCAGTTCTTC
TRBD1	16	TRBV28	-	TRBJ1-2	CASSVLGTGREGGYTF	TGTGCCAGCAGCGTCCTGGGGACAGGGAGGGAGGGTGGCTACACCTTC
-	16	TRBV5-1	-	TRBJ2-1	CASSPDQGMAYNEQFF	TGCGCCAGCAGCCCGGACCAGGGTATGGCCTACAATGAGCAGTTCTTC
TRBD1	15	TRBV9	-	TRBJ2-7	CASSVATGGAYEQYF	TGTGCCAGCAGCGTAGCTACAGGGGGCGCCTACGAGCAGTACTTC
-	16	TRBV5-1	once	TRBJ2-3	CASSLTGGWGTDTQYF	TGCGCCAGCAGCTTGACCGGGGGATGGGGCACAGATACGCAGTATTTT
-	12	TRBV30	-	TRBJ2-5	CAWSLQGQTQYF	TGTGCCTGGAGTCTTCAGGGACAGACCCAGTACTTC
-	14	TRBV30	-	TRBJ2-6	CAWSLLARANVLTF	TGTGCCTGGAGTCTTCTAGCGCGTGCCAACGTCCTGACTTTC
-	17	TRBV6-1	-	TRBJ2-5	CASSEGWTARMEETQYF	TGTGCCAGCAGTGAAGGTTGGACTGCTCGTATGGAAGAGACCCAGTACTTC
-	13	TRBV28	-	TRBJ2-3	CASTDGNTDTQYF	TGTGCCAGCACGGATGGAAACACAGATACGCAGTATTTT
-	13	TRBV5-4	-	TRBJ1-1	CASSLGGAGEAFF	TGTGCCAGCAGCCTTGGGGGGGCCGGTGAAGCTTTCTTT
-	17	TRBV4-1	-	TRBJ1-3	CASSQDLTVSSGNTIYF	TGCGCCAGCAGCCAAGACCTTACAGTCAGCTCTGGAAACACCATATATTTT
TRBD2	17	TRBV28	-	TRBJ2-7	CASRTAGGEESSYEQYF	TGTGCCAGCCGGACAGCGGGAGGGGAAGAGAGCTCCTACGAGCAGTACTTC